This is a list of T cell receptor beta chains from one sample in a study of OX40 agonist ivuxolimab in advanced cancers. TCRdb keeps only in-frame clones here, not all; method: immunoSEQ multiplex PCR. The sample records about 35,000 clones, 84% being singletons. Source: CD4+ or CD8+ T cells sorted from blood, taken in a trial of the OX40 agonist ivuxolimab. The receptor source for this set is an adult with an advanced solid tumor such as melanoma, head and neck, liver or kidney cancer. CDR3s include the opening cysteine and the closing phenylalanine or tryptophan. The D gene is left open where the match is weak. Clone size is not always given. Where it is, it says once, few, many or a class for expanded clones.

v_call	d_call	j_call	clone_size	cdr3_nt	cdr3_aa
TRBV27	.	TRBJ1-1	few	TGTGCCAGCAAAAAAGGGCCTTTCACTGAAGCTTTCTTT	CASKKGPFTEAFF
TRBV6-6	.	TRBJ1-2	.	TGTGCCAGCACCACGGGGGGGAAAGGCGGCTACACCTTC	CASTTGGKGGYTF
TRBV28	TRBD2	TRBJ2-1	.	TGTGCCAGCAGTTTAATACTAGCGGGACCCTACAATGAGCAGTTCTTC	CASSLILAGPYNEQFF
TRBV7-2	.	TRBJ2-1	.	TGTGCCAGCAGCTTAGGGTGGTATGAGCAGTTCTTC	CASSLGWYEQFF
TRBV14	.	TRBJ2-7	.	TGTGCCAGCAGCCAGCTAGCGTCCATCTACGAGCAGTACTTC	CASSQLASIYEQYF
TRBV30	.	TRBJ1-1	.	TGTGCCTGCAATACAGACTCCCTTGAAGCTTTCTTT	CACNTDSLEAFF
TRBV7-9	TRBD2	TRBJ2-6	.	TGTGCCAGCAGCTTGGGACTAGCGGGGTTAAGCTCTGGGGCCAACGTCCTGACTTTC	CASSLGLAGLSSGANVLTF
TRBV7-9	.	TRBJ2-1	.	TGTGCCAGCAGCCATCAGGGGTATGAGCAGTTCTTC	CASSHQGYEQFF
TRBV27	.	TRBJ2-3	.	TGTGCCAGCAGTTTGGCCCCGGGGGCAGATACGCAGTATTTT	CASSLAPGADTQYF
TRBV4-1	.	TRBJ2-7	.	TGCGCCAGCAGCCAAGGATCTGGTTACGAGCAGTACTTC	CASSQGSGYEQYF
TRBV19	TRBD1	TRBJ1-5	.	TGTGCCAGTAACCCGGACAGGGTACGCAATCAGCCCCAGCATTTT	CASNPDRVRNQPQHF
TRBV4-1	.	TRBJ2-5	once	TGCGCCAGCAGCCAGGGGTGGGCGTCGGGGGAGACCCAGTACTTC	CASSQGWASGETQYF